This entry is about one T cell receptor beta chain. Its antigen remains unknown. This sample was taken from a study of OX40 agonist ivuxolimab in advanced cancers. Study details: Given to patients was ivuxolimab, an agonistic anti-OX40 (CD134) antibody. Patients received ivuxolimab, an intravenous treatment, every 2 weeks at 0.01 to 10 mg/kg. Findings and caveats of the study: At doses 0.1 to 3.0 mg/kg, CD4+ and CD8+ clones expanded.

Peripheral blood came from all dose cohorts at three timepoints. V shed 2 bases and J shed 12 bases, with 18 bases lying between them. Germline V gives CDR1 MNHNY, CDR2 SVGAGI (reference sequence). The CDR3 extends over 14 amino acids. The data were produced by immunoSEQ multiplex PCR, yet TCRdb's version contains in-frame clones alone and is incomplete. Of approximately 74,000 clones listed, roughly 87% are singletons. This clonotype was obtained from an adult with an advanced solid tumor such as melanoma, head and neck, liver or kidney cancer. V is TRBV6-6 and J is TRBJ2-3, with D perhaps matching TRBD1 (6 bases). The sample was CD4+ or CD8+ T cells sorted from blood, taken in a trial of the OX40 agonist ivuxolimab. In nucleotides, the CDR3 is TGTGCCAGCAGTTACGGGGACACCCCAAAAGCCCAGTATTTT. It specifies CASSYGDTPKAQYF.